The source of this T cell receptor (beta chain) is a study of shared clonotypes between healthy human individuals. Profiling relied on immunoSEQ multiplex PCR, and the TCRdb table lists in-frame clones only, not all of them. In the table there are hundreds of thousands of clones, roughly 79% of which are singletons. The germline gives CDR1 DFQATT, CDR2 SNEGSKA (reference sequence). V was shortened by 5 bases and J by 8 bases, with 10 bases between the two germline ends. The CDR3 has 11 residues. Sequencing was done on a sample of PBMCs. The gene calls are TRBV20-1 and TRBJ2-1; D is ambiguous. This TCR derives from a woman in her forties in good health. Some clones in this sample may be carry-over from other donors' samples. CDR3 coding DNA: TGCAGTGCTCAGCTTCACGATGAGCAGTTCTTC. This encodes CSAQLHDEQFF.